This TCR beta chain was documented in a study of control samples from healthy donors and cancer patients. This clone was seen once. The repertoire was sequenced with immunoSEQ multiplex PCR; TCRdb's copy has only in-frame clones and lacks some. The sample holds about 270,000 clones, more than 65% seen once. The CDR3 totals 14 residues. Germline V gene data show CDR1 as MNHEY and CDR2 as SMNVEV (reference sequence). Between the trimmed V and J ends, which lost 6 bases and 5 bases, there was a span of 16 bases. The origin of this receptor is a woman in her sixties with lung cancer. Sequenced sample: PBMCs. V is TRBV27 and J is TRBJ1-2, with a tentative D call TRBD1 (5 bases). The CDR3 region has the DNA TGTGCCAGCAGCCGCCGGGGGGGTGTGTATGGCTACACCTTC. Encoded protein: CASSRRGGVYGYTF.